These 28 T cell receptor beta chains were sequenced from one sample in a study of cytomegalovirus exposure and HLA in healthy donors. The PCR ran on 60 Vbeta and 13 Jbeta primers. The method was immunoSEQ multiplex PCR; TCRdb's version includes in-frame clones alone and lacks a portion of them. Here the sample spans around 200,000 clones, approximately 82% being singletons. The specimen was PBMCs. The source of these receptors is a woman aged 45-65 years in good health and CMV-seropositive.

This clone was seen a single time. The rearrangement joins TRBV28 to TRBJ2-7, with D perhaps matching TRBD2 (5 bases). Trimming left V 3 bases short and J 0 bases short, with 15 bases between. The CDR3 runs 16 residues. Germline-derived CDR1 and CDR2 are MDHEN and SYDVKM. In nucleotides, the CDR3 is TGTGCCAGCAGTTTCTTCGGAGGTGGGAGCTCCTACGAGCAGTACTTC. Translated: CASSFFGGGSSYEQYF.

The chain recombines TRBV4-1 with TRBJ2-3; 11 positions agree with TRBD2. With 6 bases clipped from V and 1 base from J, the junction kept 3 bases outside the gene matches. The CDR3 runs to 15 residues. From germline, CDR1 is MGHRA and CDR2 YSYEKL. The CDR3: CASRALAGGTDTQYF. The CDR3 DNA follows: TGCGCCAGCAGGGCACTAGCGGGGGGCACAGATACGCAGTATTTT.

This clone was seen more than once but under ten times. The chain couples TRBV4-1 to TRBJ1-1; D unresolved. The CDR3 is 16 residues long. Per germline, CDR1 MGHRA and CDR2 YSYEKL. Between the trimmed V and J ends, which lost 6 bases and 3 bases, there was a span of 20 bases. The CDR3 reads CASRKINAGRDTEAFF. CDR3 in DNA: TGCGCCAGCAGAAAGATTAACGCCGGGAGGGACACTGAAGCTTTCTTT.

This chain links TRBV27 with TRBJ1-2; 7 bases are a match to TRBD1. CDR3 length: 15 residues. V shed 6 bases and J 5 bases; nucleotides not matched to a gene: 12. Per germline, CDR1 MNHEY and CDR2 SMNVEV (reference sequence). This chain's CDR3 is CASRATGAAGYGYTF. The CDR3 region has the DNA TGTGCCAGCAGGGCTACAGGGGCCGCGGGGTATGGCTACACCTTC.

V gene TRBV30 combines with J gene TRBJ2-1; 10 nucleotides match TRBD2. The junction had 11 bases not matched to a gene; V was cut back by 3 bases and J by 0 bases. CDR3 length: 18 amino acids. Germline V gene sequence: CDR1 GTSNPN, CDR2 SVGIG (reference sequence). The CDR3 is CAWRIAGGTGGSYNEQFF. CDR3 coding DNA: TGTGCCTGGAGAATAGCGGGGGGTACGGGGGGCTCCTACAATGAGCAGTTCTTC.

The chain joins TRBV18 to TRBJ2-7, with 10 bases aligning to TRBD1. The trim removed 3 bases at V and 2 bases at J, leaving 4 bases unmatched. The CDR3 consists of 15 residues. From germline, CDR1 is KGHSH and CDR2 LQKENI. For the CDR3, the DNA is TGTGCCAGCTCACCCGGGACAGGGGACACCTACGAGCAGTACTTC. As protein: CASSPGTGDTYEQYF.

The V and J genes are TRBV2 and TRBJ1-1; possible D gene TRBD1, 6 bases. The germline V and J ends were trimmed by 5 bases and 1 base, with 14 bases remaining between them. Germline CDR1 reads SNHLY; CDR2 reads FYNNEI. The CDR3 is 15 amino acids. The CDR3 spells CASSTTGTQNTEAFF. For the CDR3, the DNA is TGTGCCAGCAGTACCACCGGGACACAGAACACTGAAGCTTTCTTT.

The V call is TRBV5-1, the J call TRBJ1-2; D not resolved. The CDR3 totals 14 residues. CDR1 and CDR2 from the germline V gene are SGHRS and YFSETQ. The V end was cut by 2 bases, the J end by 0 bases, with 8 bases between. The chain's CDR3 is CASSFGIANYGYTF. In DNA, the CDR3 is TGCGCCAGCAGCTTTGGCATTGCTAACTATGGCTACACCTTC.

The chain recombines TRBV21-1 with TRBJ1-4; the D call of TRBD1 is as the table states it, not checked on the DNA. TRBV21-1 is labeled a pseudogene. The CDR3 consists of 18 residues. The CDR3 loop is CASSHEEGFRGPNEKLFF. The CDR3 coding sequence is TGTGCCAGCAGCCATGAGGAGGGATTTAGGGGGCCTAATGAAAAACTGTTTTTT.

This chain joins TRBV9 and TRBJ1-1; TRBD1 matches at 8 bases. The ends lost 3 bases at V and 4 bases at J; junction bases unmatched: 8. Germline CDR1 is SGDLS and CDR2 is YYNGEE. The CDR3 is made up of 15 amino acids. The CDR3 reads CASSAQTGVGTEAFF. CDR3 in DNA: TGTGCCAGCAGCGCCCAGACAGGGGTGGGCACTGAAGCTTTCTTT. Drawing the rest from reference TRBV9 and TRBJ1-1, the complete variable domain is DSGVTQTPKHLITATGQRVTLRCSPRSGDLSVYWYQQSLDQGLQFLIQYYNGEERAKGNILERFSAQQFPDLHSELNLSSLELGDSALYFCASSAQTGVGTEAFFGQGTRLTVV.

The chain recombines TRBV7-8 with TRBJ2-7; tentatively, D is TRBD2 (7 bases). Per the germline V gene, CDR1 is SGHVS and CDR2 is FQNEAQ. V was cut by 1 base and J by 6 bases, with 16 bases left in between. There are 15 residues in the CDR3. CDR3 in amino acids: CASSLVAGASFEQYF. CDR3 nucleotides: TGTGCCAGCAGCTTAGTCGCGGGGGCTTCTTTCGAGCAGTACTTC.

V usage is TRBV5-1 and J usage is TRBJ2-1; D gene uncertain. The V gene lost 0 bases and the J gene lost 5 bases, with 6 bases spanning the gap. The CDR3 loop spans 13 amino acids. Looked up from germline, CDR1 is SGHRS and CDR2 is YFSETQ. CDR3 sequence reads: CASSLALDNEQFF. CDR3 bases: TGCGCCAGCAGCTTGGCGTTAGACAATGAGCAGTTCTTC.

The count of this clone is one. The chain couples TRBV19 to TRBJ2-7, with D maybe TRBD1 (5 bases). The CDR3 is 13 amino acids. V lost 5 bases, J lost 1 base, and 9 bases lay in between. Germline V lookup: CDR1 LNHDA, CDR2 SQIVND (reference sequence). The DNA of the CDR3 is TGTGCCAGTAGTCAGGGAAGGTCCTACGAGCAGTACTTC. Its protein is CASSQGRSYEQYF.

The chain recombines TRBV27 with TRBJ1-5; tentative D call: TRBD1 (6 bases). The germline V gene has CDR1 MNHEY and CDR2 SMNVEV (reference sequence). V was pared by 5 bases and J by 0 bases, with 14 bases between. The CDR3 length is 16 residues. The CDR3 region is CASSRDRTLSNQPQHF. DNA of the CDR3: TGTGCCAGCAGTCGAGACAGGACCCTTAGCAATCAGCCCCAGCATTTT.

V and J are TRBV7-2 and TRBJ2-7; D unclear. This CDR3 comprises 16 residues. With 0 bases removed from V and 0 bases from J, the gap between germline ends came to 12 bases. Germline V gene lookup returns CDR1 SGHTA and CDR2 FQGNSA. The CDR3: CASSLAYQVPSYEQYF. The CDR3 DNA reads as TGTGCCAGCAGCTTAGCGTATCAGGTCCCCTCCTACGAGCAGTACTTC.

This chain links TRBV7-8 with TRBJ1-1; D is undetermined. The CDR3 is 18 residues long. V lost 0 bases, J lost 1 base, and 18 bases lay in between. Germline values: CDR1 SGHVS, CDR2 FQNEAQ. CDR3 region: CASSLATVQMPRNTEAFF. For the CDR3, the DNA is TGTGCCAGCAGCTTAGCTACCGTCCAAATGCCGAGGAACACTGAAGCTTTCTTT. Full variable domain (missing parts from reference TRBV7-8 and TRBJ1-1): GAGVSQSPRYKVAKRGQDVALRCDPISGHVSLFWYQQALGQGPEFLTYFQNEAQLDKSGLPSDRFFAERPEGSVSTLKIQRTQQEDSAVYLCASSLATVQMPRNTEAFFGQGTRLTVV.

The chain uses TRBV5-1 and TRBJ1-1; 11 positions match TRBD1. From germline, CDR1 is SGHRS and CDR2 YFSETQ. The CDR3 is 16 amino acids. The V and J ends lost 2 bases and 1 base, in that order; junction bases with no gene match: 4. The DNA of the CDR3 is TGCGCCAGCAGCTTCGGGACAGGGGGATCGAACACTGAAGCTTTCTTT. Translating it yields CASSFGTGGSNTEAFF.

The J gene is TRBJ2-5, the V gene TRBV7-9; perhaps TRBD1 as D (5 bases). The CDR3 runs to 17 residues. CDR1 is SEHNR, CDR2 FQNEAQ, per germline (reference sequence). The V gene lost 2 bases and the J gene lost 2 bases, with 18 bases spanning the gap. As DNA, the CDR3 is TGTGCCAGCAGCTTACTATTGGGCGCGACAGCGCAAGAGACCCAGTACTTC. Protein product: CASSLLLGATAQETQYF.

The chain links TRBV6-1 to TRBJ2-7, with D maybe TRBD1 (5 bases). V shed 1 base and J shed 4 bases, with 5 bases lying between them. CDR1 is MNHNS, CDR2 SASEGT, per germline. CDR3 length: 12 residues. The CDR3 protein is CASSEEGYEQYF. The CDR3 DNA follows: TGTGCCAGCAGTGAAGAGGGGTACGAGCAGTACTTC.

V usage is TRBV5-1 and J usage is TRBJ1-2, with 9 positions matching TRBD1. The V gene's germline CDR1 is SGHRS and CDR2 YFSETQ. Trimming removed 4 bases from V and 7 bases from J; junction bases left unmatched: 8. This CDR3 is 14 amino acids long. CDR3 amino acids: CASSPDRGLSGYTF. The CDR3 DNA reads TGCGCCAGCAGCCCGGACAGGGGATTGAGTGGCTACACCTTC.

The chain couples TRBV5-6 to TRBJ1-3; D remains unclear. CDR1 is SGHDT and CDR2 is YYEEEE in the germline V gene. The length of the CDR3 is 16 residues. V was clipped by 1 base and J by 0 bases, with 11 bases between them. Here the CDR3 DNA reads TGTGCCAGCAGCTTGCTAAGTGCCATCTCTGGAAACACCATATATTTT. This sequence encodes CASSLLSAISGNTIYF.

The chain has TRBV9 and TRBJ1-4; 7 bases are a match to TRBD1. Losses at the gene ends were 7 bases for V and 8 bases for J; bases not matched to a gene: 17. The CDR3 is 16 amino acids. Germline lookup yields CDR1 SGDLS and CDR2 YYNGEE. The CDR3 coding sequence is TGTGCCAGCGGTCCTGATACAGGGGTTATGAGGGAAAAACTGTTTTTT. Translation: CASGPDTGVMREKLFF.

This chain connects TRBV6-5 to TRBJ2-1; D uncertain. CDR1 and CDR2 (germline): MNHEY, SVGAGI. The CDR3 sequence is 15 residues long. V lost 10 bases, J lost 2 bases, and 18 bases lay in between. The CDR3 DNA reads as TGTGCCACCCGTAGGCGGTCAGCAGCCTACAATGAGCAGTTCTTC. Translation: CATRRRSAAYNEQFF.

CDR3 sequence (DNA): TGTGCCAGCAGCAATGACAACTCCTACGAGCAGTACTTC. It codes for CASSNDNSYEQYF. The V call is TRBV7-9, the J call TRBJ2-7; the D is unclear. Per the germline V gene, CDR1 is SEHNR and CDR2 is FQNEAQ (reference sequence). The ends were cut back, 5 bases at V and 0 bases at J, with 8 bases in the middle. The CDR3 runs to 13 residues.

V and J are TRBV7-3 and TRBJ2-5; the match to TRBD2 covers 7 bases. CDR3 size: 14 residues. Unmatched junction bases numbered 1, after V lost 3 bases and J lost 0 bases. Germline V gives CDR1 SGHTA, CDR2 FQGTGA. The CDR3 nucleotides read TGTGCCAGCAGCTTGGGGGGGTACCAAGAGACCCAGTACTTC. Its protein is CASSLGGYQETQYF.

The gene calls are TRBV7-9 and TRBJ2-5; TRBD1 aligns across 11 bases. From germline, CDR1 is SEHNR and CDR2 FQNEAQ (reference sequence). The CDR3 contains 14 residues. V trimming: 5 bases; J trimming: 4 bases; junction bases outside the gene matches: 3. CDR3 DNA: TGTGCCAGCAGCCTGGACAGGGGGCTAGAGACCCAGTACTTC. Protein sequence: CASSLDRGLETQYF.

This clone was found once. The chain uses TRBV27 and TRBJ2-3; 8 nucleotides agree with TRBD1. Germline V CDR1 and CDR2: MNHEY, SMNVEV (reference sequence). The CDR3 loop spans 17 amino acids. The V gene end was trimmed by 5 bases and the J gene end by 4 bases; junction bases not matched to a gene: 14. CDR3: CASSTDRGDFIADTQYF. The CDR3 coding sequence is TGTGCCAGCAGTACCGACAGGGGAGATTTTATCGCAGATACGCAGTATTTT.

The chain recombines TRBV19 with TRBJ2-1, with 16 bases lining up with TRBD2. Losses at the gene ends were 3 bases for V and 9 bases for J; bases not matched to a gene: 5. The V gene's germline CDR1 is LNHDA and CDR2 SQIVND (reference sequence). The CDR3 is made up of 16 amino acids. CDR3 in DNA: TGTGCCAGTAGTATGGGACTAGCGGGGGGGCTAGGTGAGCAGTTCTTC. It translates to CASSMGLAGGLGEQFF.